These 21 T cell receptor beta chains came from one sample sequenced in a study of PD-1 blockade in classical Hodgkin lymphoma. Described time point: cycle 4 day 1 (C4D1), after six to seven weeks of nivolumab. Exposure to brentuximab vedotin varied, and each patient had relapsed following autologous stem cell transplantation. Assay: immunoSEQ multiplex PCR; the TCRdb copy retains only in-frame clones and omits some. There are 90,000 to 110,000 clones in the sample; about nine tenths occur only once, and 15% to 20% lies in the top ten. This material consisted of peripheral blood mononuclear cells (PBMCs), taken before the fourth cycle of nivolumab. The receptors were gathered from a human donor with classical Hodgkin lymphoma.

V and J are TRBV5-1 and TRBJ2-7; tentatively, D is TRBD1 (5 bases). CDR3 length equals 15 residues. The germline gives CDR1 SGHRS, CDR2 YFSETQ. Trimming took 3 bases from V and 2 from J, leaving 15 bases between them. CDR3 in DNA: TGCGCCAGCAGCTCGACATTTAGGGGAACCTACGAGCAGTACTTC. It yields the protein CASSSTFRGTYEQYF.

CDR3 protein: CASSLVGGQANTGELFF. CDR3 in DNA: TGTGCCAGCAGCTTGGTCGGGGGACAGGCGAACACCGGGGAGCTGTTTTTT. This chain uses TRBV5-8 with TRBJ2-2, with TRBD1 matching 8 bases. From germline, CDR1 is SGHTS and CDR2 YDEGEE. Losses at the gene ends were 0 bases for V and 0 bases for J; bases not matched to a gene: 4. The CDR3 contains 17 residues.

This sequence joins TRBV4-2 and TRBJ1-1; the match to TRBD1 covers 7 bases. Germline CDR1 LGHNA, CDR2 YNFKEQ. There are 16 residues in the CDR3. V shed 3 bases, J shed 3 bases, and the junction held 10 bases outside the gene matches. CDR3 loop: CASSHFRGKYDTEAFF. CDR3 DNA sequence: TGTGCCAGCAGCCATTTCAGGGGGAAATATGACACTGAAGCTTTCTTT.

This clone was seen once. The chain combines TRBV14 with TRBJ2-7; no reliable D call. Germline CDR1 SGHDN, CDR2 FVKESK. The germline V and J ends were trimmed by 2 bases and 1 base, with 12 bases remaining between them. CDR3 length: 15 amino acids. The CDR3 spells CASSQMVLPSYEQYF. CDR3 DNA sequence: TGTGCCAGCAGCCAAATGGTTCTTCCGTCCTACGAGCAGTACTTC. Full variable domain (outside the CDR3, taken from reference TRBV14 and TRBJ2-7): EAGVTQFPSHSVIEKGQTVTLRCDPISGHDNLYWYRRVMGKEIKFLLHFVKESKQDESGMPNNRFLAERTGGTYSTLKVQPAELEDSGVYFCASSQMVLPSYEQYFGPGTRLTVT.

With regard to this clone: Additional DNA sequences in this sample encode the identical CDR3. V usage is TRBV28 and J usage is TRBJ1-1; D not certain. The CDR3 is 15 amino acids. Germline CDR1 reads MDHEN; CDR2 reads SYDVKM. V dropped 1 base and J dropped 1 base, with 10 bases sitting between them. CDR3 nucleotide sequence: TGTGCCAGCAGTTTATCTACGGGAGGGAACACTGAAGCTTTCTTT. It translates to CASSLSTGGNTEAFF. The full variable domain, rest sourced from reference TRBV28 and TRBJ1-1, is DVKVTQSSRYLVKRTGEKVFLECVQDMDHENMFWYRQDPGLGLRLIYFSYDVKMKEKGDIPEGYSVSREKKERFSLILESASTNQTSMYLCASSLSTGGNTEAFFGQGTRLTVV.

V usage is TRBV28 and J usage is TRBJ1-2, with TRBD1 matching 9 bases. The CDR3 loop spans 18 amino acids. Per the germline V gene, CDR1 is MDHEN and CDR2 is SYDVKM. The J segment lost 5 bases and the V segment lost 6 bases, leaving 19 bases of the junction unmatched. CDR3 in DNA: TGTGCCAGCAGGGAACGAGGGACAGGGAGATCAGTCGGGTATGGCTACACCTTC. Translation gives CASRERGTGRSVGYGYTF.

The chain recombines TRBV25-1 with TRBJ2-5, with TRBD2 as a possible D gene (5 bases). The germline V and J ends were trimmed by 2 bases and 7 bases, with 11 bases remaining between them. Per germline, CDR1 MGHDK and CDR2 SYGVNS. The CDR3 has 13 residues. The CDR3 sequence: CASSEGSEGTQYF. The CDR3 DNA reads as TGTGCCAGCAGTGAAGGGAGCGAGGGGACCCAGTACTTC.

This chain connects TRBV19 to TRBJ2-7, with 7 bases identical to TRBD2. The length of the CDR3 is 14 residues. J was trimmed by 2 bases and V by 3 bases; bases with no gene match: 4. Germline-derived CDR1 and CDR2 are LNHDA and SQIVND (reference sequence). Here the CDR3 reads CASSMGGSPYEQYF. As DNA, the CDR3 is TGTGCCAGTAGTATGGGCGGGAGCCCCTACGAGCAGTACTTC.

The J gene is TRBJ2-1, the V gene TRBV27, with 12 bases fitting TRBD2. Germline CDR1 reads MNHEY; CDR2 reads SMNVEV (reference sequence). Trimming took 5 bases from V and 6 from J; bases not matched to a gene: 8. The CDR3 covers 16 residues. CDR3 bases: TGTGCCAGCAGTCCCAAACTAGCGGGAGGTGTCAATGAGCAGTTCTTC. Protein product: CASSPKLAGGVNEQFF.

V gene TRBV9 combines with J gene TRBJ1-1; D gene unclear. CDR1 and CDR2 (germline): SGDLS, YYNGEE. The CDR3 runs to 15 residues. The V end was cut by 0 bases, the J end by 0 bases, with 9 bases between. This chain's CDR3 is CASSVGSSMNTEAFF. CDR3 nucleotide sequence: TGTGCCAGCAGCGTAGGGAGCAGCATGAACACTGAAGCTTTCTTT. The variable domain in full, completed from reference TRBV9 and TRBJ1-1, reads DSGVTQTPKHLITATGQRVTLRCSPRSGDLSVYWYQQSLDQGLQFLIQYYNGEERAKGNILERFSAQQFPDLHSELNLSSLELGDSALYFCASSVGSSMNTEAFFGQGTRLTVV.

The J gene is TRBJ2-7, the V gene TRBV6-5; 7 bases align to TRBD1. Germline V gene lookup returns CDR1 MNHEY and CDR2 SVGAGI. There are 12 residues in the CDR3. Unmatched junction bases numbered 7, after V lost 10 bases and J lost 4 bases. CDR3 nucleotide sequence: TGTGCCACCGGGACAGATCTGTACGAGCAGTACTTC. Translating gives CATGTDLYEQYF.

This chain connects TRBV4-1 to TRBJ1-1; possible D gene TRBD1, 5 bases. Germline assignment: CDR1 MGHRA and CDR2 YSYEKL. The CDR3 runs 11 residues. Trimming removed 3 bases at V and 6 bases at J, with 5 bases between. CDR3 sequence (DNA): TGCGCCAGCAGCCACAGGGCTGAAGCTTTCTTT. Translated, it gives CASSHRAEAFF.

The chain carries TRBV7-2 and TRBJ2-7; TRBD2 aligns across 7 bases. The CDR3 has 15 residues. Germline CDR1 reads SGHTA; CDR2 reads FQGNSA. Trimming took 1 base from V and 4 from J; bases not matched to a gene: 7. CDR3 nucleotide sequence: TGTGCCAGCAGCTTAGGACTAGCTGTTTCTTACGAGCAGTACTTC. Translated: CASSLGLAVSYEQYF. Full variable domain (rest looked up from reference TRBV7-2 and TRBJ2-7): GAGVSQSPSNKVTEKGKDVELRCDPISGHTALYWYRQSLGQGLEFLIYFQGNSAPDKSGLPSDRFSAERTGGSVSTLTIQRTQQEDSAVYLCASSLGLAVSYEQYFGPGTRLTVT.

The chain links TRBV20-1 to TRBJ1-1; tentatively, D is TRBD1 (5 bases). The germline gives CDR1 DFQATT, CDR2 SNEGSKA (reference sequence). CDR3 length equals 11 residues. CDR3 in DNA: TGCAGGCCCAAAAGGGGTACTGAAGCTTTCTTT. This sequence encodes CRPKRGTEAFF.

This clone was detected a few times. The chain employs TRBV4-1 and TRBJ1-5, with D possibly matching TRBD1 (5 bases). In germline, CDR1 is MGHRA, CDR2 YSYEKL. Deletions cut 2 bases from V and 2 bases from J, with 13 bases between. The CDR3 is made up of 16 amino acids. DNA of the CDR3: TGCGCCAGCAGCCAAACGGGTACAGGAGGCAATCAGCCCCAGCATTTT. The encoded protein is CASSQTGTGGNQPQHF.

The rearrangement joins TRBV13 to TRBJ2-7; a weak D match, TRBD1 (6 bases). Trimming pared 2 bases from V and 3 bases from J, leaving 14 bases between. CDR1 and CDR2 from the germline V gene are PRHDT and FYEKMQ (reference sequence). The CDR3 sequence is 15 residues long. CDR3 sequence: CASSLLGHGDYEQYF. The CDR3 DNA sequence: TGTGCCAGCAGCTTACTGGGACACGGAGACTACGAGCAGTACTTC.

The V and J genes are TRBV7-9 and TRBJ1-3; perhaps TRBD1 as D (6 bases). Germline V gene data show CDR1 as SEHNR and CDR2 as FQNEAQ (reference sequence). Trimming cost V 5 bases and J 0 bases, with 17 bases left between them. The CDR3 is 17 residues long. CDR3 amino acids: CASSTGGHASSGNTIYF. In DNA, the CDR3 is TGTGCCAGCAGCACCGGGGGACACGCAAGCTCTGGAAACACCATATATTTT.

The chain is built from TRBV19 and TRBJ1-4; TRBD1 might be the D (5 bases). CDR3 length equals 15 residues. The germline V gene has CDR1 LNHDA and CDR2 SQIVND (reference sequence). V shed 10 bases and J shed 2 bases, with 17 bases lying between them. CDR3 in amino acids: CATPPDSSTNEKLFF. CDR3 nucleotides: TGTGCCACCCCGCCCGACAGTTCGACTAATGAAAAACTGTTTTTT.

The CDR3 region is CASSIGTSVDEQYF. The CDR3 coding sequence is TGTGCCAGTAGTATAGGGACTAGCGTCGACGAGCAGTACTTC. This chain joins TRBV19 and TRBJ2-7, with 9 bases that match TRBD2. The germline CDR1 and CDR2 sequences are LNHDA and SQIVND (reference sequence). The CDR3 consists of 14 residues. V was pared by 1 base and J by 5 bases, with 3 bases of the junction left unmatched.

The chain has TRBV5-4 and TRBJ2-6; perhaps TRBD2 as D (5 bases). The CDR3 runs 13 residues. CDR1 SGHNT and CDR2 YYREEE come from the germline V gene (reference sequence). Trimming removed 4 bases from V and 4 bases from J, with 6 bases in between. The chain's CDR3 is CASSAGGANVLTF. CDR3 sequence (DNA): TGTGCCAGCAGCGCGGGCGGGGCCAACGTCCTGACTTTC.

The rearrangement joins TRBV28 to TRBJ2-3, with D perhaps assigned TRBD1 or TRBD2 (5 bases each). The V end lost 2 bases, the J end lost 1 base, and 10 bases lay between the germline ends. Germline V gives CDR1 MDHEN, CDR2 SYDVKM. This CDR3 has 15 residues. The CDR3 region has the DNA TGTGCCAGCAGTTTACCAGGGACCGGCACAGATACGCAGTATTTT. The encoded protein is CASSLPGTGTDTQYF.